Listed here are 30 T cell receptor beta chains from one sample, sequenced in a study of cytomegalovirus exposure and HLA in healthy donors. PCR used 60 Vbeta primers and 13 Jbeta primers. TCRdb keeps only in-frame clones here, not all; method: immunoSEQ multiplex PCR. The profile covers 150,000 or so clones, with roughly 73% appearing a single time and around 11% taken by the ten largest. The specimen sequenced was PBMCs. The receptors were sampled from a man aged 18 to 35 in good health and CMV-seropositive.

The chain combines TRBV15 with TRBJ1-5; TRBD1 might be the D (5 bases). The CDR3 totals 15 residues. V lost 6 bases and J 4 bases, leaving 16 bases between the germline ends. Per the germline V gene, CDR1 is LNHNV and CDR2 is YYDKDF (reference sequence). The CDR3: CATSPGLLVNQPQHF. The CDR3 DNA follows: TGTGCCACCAGTCCGGGACTTCTTGTAAATCAGCCCCAGCATTTT.

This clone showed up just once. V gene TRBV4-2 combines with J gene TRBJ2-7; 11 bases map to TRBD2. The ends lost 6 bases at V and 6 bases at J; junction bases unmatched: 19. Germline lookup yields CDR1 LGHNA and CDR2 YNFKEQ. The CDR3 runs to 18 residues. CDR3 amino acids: CASRVIQLAGVLFGEQYF. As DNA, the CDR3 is TGTGCCAGCAGAGTTATCCAACTAGCGGGAGTTTTATTTGGCGAGCAGTACTTC.

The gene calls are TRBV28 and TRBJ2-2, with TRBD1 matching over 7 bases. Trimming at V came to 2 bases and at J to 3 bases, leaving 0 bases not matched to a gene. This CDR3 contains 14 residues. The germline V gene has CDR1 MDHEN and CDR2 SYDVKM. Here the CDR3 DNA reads TGTGCCAGCAGTTTAACAGGGGACACCGGGGAGCTGTTTTTT. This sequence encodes CASSLTGDTGELFF.

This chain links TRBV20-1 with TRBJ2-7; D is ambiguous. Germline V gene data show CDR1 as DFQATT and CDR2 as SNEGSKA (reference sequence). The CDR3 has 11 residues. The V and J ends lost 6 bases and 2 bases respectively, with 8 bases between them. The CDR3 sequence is CSALFPYEQYF. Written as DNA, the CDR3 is TGCAGTGCACTATTCCCCTACGAGCAGTACTTC.

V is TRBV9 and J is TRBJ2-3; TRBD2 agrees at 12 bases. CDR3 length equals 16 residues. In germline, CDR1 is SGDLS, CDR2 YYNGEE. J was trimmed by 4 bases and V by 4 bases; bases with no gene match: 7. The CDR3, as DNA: TGTGCCAGCAGCCCGAGACTAGCGGGAGTCTCAGATACGCAGTATTTT. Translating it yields CASSPRLAGVSDTQYF.

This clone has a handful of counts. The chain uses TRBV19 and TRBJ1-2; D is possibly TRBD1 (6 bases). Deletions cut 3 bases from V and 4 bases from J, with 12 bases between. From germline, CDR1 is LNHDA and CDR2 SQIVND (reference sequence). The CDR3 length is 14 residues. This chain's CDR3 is CASSMQGLIYGYTF. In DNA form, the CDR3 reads TGTGCCAGTAGTATGCAGGGGCTGATCTATGGCTACACCTTC.

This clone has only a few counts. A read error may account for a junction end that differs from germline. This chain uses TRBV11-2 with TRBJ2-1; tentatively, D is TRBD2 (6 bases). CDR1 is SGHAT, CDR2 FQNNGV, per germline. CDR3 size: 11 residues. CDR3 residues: CASSLGGDRVF. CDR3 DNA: TGTGCCAGCAGCTTGGGGGGAGACCGCGTCTTC.

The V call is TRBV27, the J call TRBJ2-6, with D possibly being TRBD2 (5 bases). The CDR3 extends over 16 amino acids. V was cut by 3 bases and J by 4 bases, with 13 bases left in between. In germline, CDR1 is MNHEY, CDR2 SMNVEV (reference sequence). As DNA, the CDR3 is TGTGCCAGCAGTTTGAGGACCGGGGAGGGGGCCAACGTCCTGACTTTC. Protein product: CASSLRTGEGANVLTF.

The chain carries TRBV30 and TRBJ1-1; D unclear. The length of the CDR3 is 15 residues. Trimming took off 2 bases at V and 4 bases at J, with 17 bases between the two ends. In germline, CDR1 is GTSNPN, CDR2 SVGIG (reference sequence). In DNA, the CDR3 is TGTGCCTGGAGTCGGAAGGACTTCCGCACCACTGAAGCTTTCTTT. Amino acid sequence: CAWSRKDFRTTEAFF.

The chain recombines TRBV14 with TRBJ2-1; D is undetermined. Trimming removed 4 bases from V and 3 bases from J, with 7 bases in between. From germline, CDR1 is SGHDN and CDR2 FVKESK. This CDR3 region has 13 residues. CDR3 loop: CASSPLVYNEQFF. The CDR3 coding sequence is TGTGCCAGCAGCCCCCTAGTCTACAATGAGCAGTTCTTC.

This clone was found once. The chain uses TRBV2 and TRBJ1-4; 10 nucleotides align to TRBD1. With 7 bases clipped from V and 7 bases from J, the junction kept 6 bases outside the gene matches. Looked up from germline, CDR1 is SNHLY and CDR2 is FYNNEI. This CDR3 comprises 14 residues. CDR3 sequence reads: CASTDRTGGEKLFF. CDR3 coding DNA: TGTGCCAGCACCGACAGGACAGGGGGTGAAAAACTGTTTTTT.

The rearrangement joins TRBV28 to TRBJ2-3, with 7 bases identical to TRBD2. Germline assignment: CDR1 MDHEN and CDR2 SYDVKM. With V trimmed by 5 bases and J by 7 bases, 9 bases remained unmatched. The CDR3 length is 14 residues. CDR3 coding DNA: TGTGCCAGCAGTAAGGCGGGAGCCTCCCATACGCAGTATTTT. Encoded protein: CASSKAGASHTQYF.

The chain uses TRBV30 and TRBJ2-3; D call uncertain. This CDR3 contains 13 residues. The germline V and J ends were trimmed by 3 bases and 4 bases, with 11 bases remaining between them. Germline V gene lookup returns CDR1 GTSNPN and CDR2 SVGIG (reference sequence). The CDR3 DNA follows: TGTGCCTGGAGGGTCGGGTTCGCAGATACGCAGTATTTT. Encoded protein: CAWRVGFADTQYF.

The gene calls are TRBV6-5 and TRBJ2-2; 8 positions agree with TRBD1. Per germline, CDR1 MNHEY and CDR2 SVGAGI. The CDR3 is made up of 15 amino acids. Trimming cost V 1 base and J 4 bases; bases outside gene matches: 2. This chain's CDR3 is CASSYYRGSTGELFF. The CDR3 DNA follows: TGTGCCAGCAGTTACTACAGGGGGTCCACCGGGGAGCTGTTTTTT.

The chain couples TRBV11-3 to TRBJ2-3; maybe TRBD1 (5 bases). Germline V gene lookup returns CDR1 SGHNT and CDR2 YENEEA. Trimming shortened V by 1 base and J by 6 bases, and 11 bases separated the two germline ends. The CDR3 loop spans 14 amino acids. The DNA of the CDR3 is TGTGCCAGCAGCTTAGGGGGCCTTGCGGATACGCAGTATTTT. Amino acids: CASSLGGLADTQYF.

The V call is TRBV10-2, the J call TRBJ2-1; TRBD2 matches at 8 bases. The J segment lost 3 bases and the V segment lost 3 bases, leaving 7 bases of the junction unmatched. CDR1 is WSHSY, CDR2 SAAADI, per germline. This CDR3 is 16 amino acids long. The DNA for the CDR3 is TGCGCCAGCAGTGACCTGGTAGCGGGGATCTACAATGAGCAGTTCTTC. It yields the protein CASSDLVAGIYNEQFF.

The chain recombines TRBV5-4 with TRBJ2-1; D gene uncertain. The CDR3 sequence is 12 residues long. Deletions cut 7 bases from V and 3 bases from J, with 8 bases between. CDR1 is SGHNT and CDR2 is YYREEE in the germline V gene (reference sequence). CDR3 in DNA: TGTGCCAGCCGCAACGGCTACAATGAGCAGTTCTTC. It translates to CASRNGYNEQFF.

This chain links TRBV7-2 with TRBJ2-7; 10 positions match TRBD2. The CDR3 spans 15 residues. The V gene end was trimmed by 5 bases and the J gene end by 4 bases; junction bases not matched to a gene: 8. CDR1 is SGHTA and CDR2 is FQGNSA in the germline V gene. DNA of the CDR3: TGTGCCAGCAGCCCAGGACTAGCGGAAATATACGAGCAGTACTTC. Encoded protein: CASSPGLAEIYEQYF.

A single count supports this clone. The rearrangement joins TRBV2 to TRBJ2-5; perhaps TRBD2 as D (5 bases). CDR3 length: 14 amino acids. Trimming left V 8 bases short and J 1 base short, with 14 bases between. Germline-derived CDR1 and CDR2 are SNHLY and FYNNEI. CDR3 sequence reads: CASQETRGQETQYF. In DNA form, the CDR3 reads TGTGCCAGCCAGGAAACTAGAGGCCAAGAGACCCAGTACTTC.

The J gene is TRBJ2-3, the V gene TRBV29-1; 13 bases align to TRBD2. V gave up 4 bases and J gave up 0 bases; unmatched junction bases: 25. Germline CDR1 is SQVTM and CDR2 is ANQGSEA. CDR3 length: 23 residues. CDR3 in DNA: TGCAGCGTTGTTCAAGGGTGGGGACTAGCGGGACCCCAGTCCAAGGCTAGCACAGATACGCAGTATTTT. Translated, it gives CSVVQGWGLAGPQSKASTDTQYF.

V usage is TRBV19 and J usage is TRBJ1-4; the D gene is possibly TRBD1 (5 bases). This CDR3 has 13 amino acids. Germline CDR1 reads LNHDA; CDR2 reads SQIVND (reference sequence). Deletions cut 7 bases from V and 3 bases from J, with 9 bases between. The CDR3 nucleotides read TGTGCCAGTAACGGGGGTTCTAATGAAAAACTGTTTTTT. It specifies CASNGGSNEKLFF.

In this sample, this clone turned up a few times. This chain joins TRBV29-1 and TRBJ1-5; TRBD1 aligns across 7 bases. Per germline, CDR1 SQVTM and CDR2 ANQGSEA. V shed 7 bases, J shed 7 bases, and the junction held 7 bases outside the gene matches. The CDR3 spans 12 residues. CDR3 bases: TGCAGCGCTAGACAGGGTGGGCAGCCCCAGCATTTT. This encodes CSARQGGQPQHF. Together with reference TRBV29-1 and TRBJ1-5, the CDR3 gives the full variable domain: SAVISQKPSRDICQRGTSLTIQCQVDSQVTMMFWYRQQPGQSLTLIATANQGSEATYESGFVIDKFPISRPNLTFSTLTVSNMSPEDSSIYLCSARQGGQPQHFGDGTRLSIL.

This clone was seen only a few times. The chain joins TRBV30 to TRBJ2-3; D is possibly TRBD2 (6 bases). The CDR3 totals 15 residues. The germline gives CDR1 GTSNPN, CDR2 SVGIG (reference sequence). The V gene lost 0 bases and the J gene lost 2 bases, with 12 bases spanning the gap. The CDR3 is CAWSVRLAVTDTQYF. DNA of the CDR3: TGTGCCTGGAGTGTACGTTTAGCGGTCACAGATACGCAGTATTTT. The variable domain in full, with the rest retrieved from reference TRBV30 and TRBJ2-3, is SQTIHQWPATLVQPVGSPLSLECTVEGTSNPNLYWYRQAAGRGLQLLFYSVGIGQISSEVPQNLSASRPQDRQFILSSKKLLLSDSGFYLCAWSVRLAVTDTQYFGPGTRLTVL.

For the CDR3, the DNA is TGTGCCACCCAGGGGACACCTATTCAAGAGACCCAGTACTTC. It specifies CATQGTPIQETQYF. The V call is TRBV28, the J call TRBJ2-5, with D possibly matching TRBD1 (6 bases). The CDR3 spans 14 residues. Germline V CDR1 and CDR2: MDHEN, SYDVKM. V lost 10 bases, J lost 2 bases, and 17 bases lay in between.

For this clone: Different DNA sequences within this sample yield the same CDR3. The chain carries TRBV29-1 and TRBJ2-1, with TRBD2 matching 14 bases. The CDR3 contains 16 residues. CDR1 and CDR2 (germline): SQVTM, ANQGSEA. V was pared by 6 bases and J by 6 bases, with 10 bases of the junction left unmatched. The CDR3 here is CSVVRLAGGVSNEQFF. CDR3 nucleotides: TGCAGCGTCGTTAGACTAGCGGGAGGGGTTAGCAATGAGCAGTTCTTC.

In DNA form, the CDR3 reads TGTGCCAGTAGTATGGGTGGGTGGAGCTCCTACGAGCAGTACTTC. This codes for CASSMGGWSSYEQYF. The chain is built from TRBV19 and TRBJ2-7; no reliable D call. V was shortened by 3 bases and J by 0 bases, with 12 bases between the two germline ends. This CDR3 spans 15 amino acids. From germline, CDR1 is LNHDA and CDR2 SQIVND (reference sequence).

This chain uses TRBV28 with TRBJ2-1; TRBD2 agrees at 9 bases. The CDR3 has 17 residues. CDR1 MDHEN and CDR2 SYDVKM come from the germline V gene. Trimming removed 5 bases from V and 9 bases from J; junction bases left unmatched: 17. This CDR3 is CASSKTSRGLASTEQFF. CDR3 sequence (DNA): TGTGCCAGCAGTAAGACTTCTCGGGGACTAGCTTCTACTGAGCAGTTCTTC.

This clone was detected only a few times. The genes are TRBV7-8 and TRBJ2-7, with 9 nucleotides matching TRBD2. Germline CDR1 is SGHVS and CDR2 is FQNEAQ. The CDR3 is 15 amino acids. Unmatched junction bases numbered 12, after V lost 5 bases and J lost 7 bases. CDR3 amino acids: CASSRLAGRMGEQYF. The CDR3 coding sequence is TGTGCCAGCAGCCGCCTAGCGGGACGGATGGGTGAGCAGTACTTC. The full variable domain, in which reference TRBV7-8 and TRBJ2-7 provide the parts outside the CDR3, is GAGVSQSPRYKVAKRGQDVALRCDPISGHVSLFWYQQALGQGPEFLTYFQNEAQLDKSGLPSDRFFAERPEGSVSTLKIQRTQQEDSAVYLCASSRLAGRMGEQYFGPGTRLTVT.

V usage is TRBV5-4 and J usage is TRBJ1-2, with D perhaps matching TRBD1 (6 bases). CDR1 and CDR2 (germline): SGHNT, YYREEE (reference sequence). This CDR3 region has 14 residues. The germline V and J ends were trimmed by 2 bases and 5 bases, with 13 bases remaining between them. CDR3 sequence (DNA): TGTGCCAGCAGCTTCCCCGGGGGGACATATGGCTACACCTTC. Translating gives CASSFPGGTYGYTF.

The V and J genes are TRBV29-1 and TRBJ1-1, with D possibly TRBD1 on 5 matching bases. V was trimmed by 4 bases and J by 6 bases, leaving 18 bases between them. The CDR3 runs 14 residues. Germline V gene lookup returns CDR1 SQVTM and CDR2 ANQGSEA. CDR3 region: CSVAVGGEGSEAFF. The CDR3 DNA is TGCAGCGTTGCGGTTGGGGGGGAAGGTTCTGAAGCTTTCTTT.